The 29 T cell receptor beta chains reported below all come from one sample, sequenced in a study of blood T cell repertoires in COVID-19. The table came from immunoSEQ multiplex PCR; TCRdb's copy has only in-frame clones and leaves some out. The data show hundreds of thousands of clones, approximately 88% seen once. Sequencing was performed on peripheral blood. These TCRs come from a woman aged 70-85 years with COVID-19, enrolled during active disease.

In its sample, this clone was seen a few times. The chain couples TRBV27 to TRBJ1-5; D is uncertain. Germline CDR1 is MNHEY and CDR2 is SMNVEV (reference sequence). V was clipped by 2 bases and J by 0 bases, with 8 bases between them. CDR3 length: 15 residues. CDR3 residues: CASSLRGYSNQPQHF. CDR3 nucleotide sequence: TGTGCCAGCAGTTTACGCGGATATAGCAATCAGCCCCAGCATTTT.

The V gene is TRBV7-8, the J gene TRBJ1-1; D not resolved. V lost 5 bases and J lost 8, with 9 bases in between. The CDR3 spans 11 residues. CDR1 is SGHVS and CDR2 is FQNEAQ in the germline V gene. The CDR3 DNA follows: TGTGCCAGCAGCCCCGCAAGCGAAGCTTTCTTT. Translation gives CASSPASEAFF.

The rearrangement uses TRBV7-9 and TRBJ1-1; D is possibly TRBD1 (5 bases). This CDR3 has 13 amino acids. Trimming removed 6 bases from V and 4 bases from J, with 12 bases in between. Germline V CDR1 and CDR2: SEHNR, FQNEAQ (reference sequence). CDR3 loop: CASSRGGSTEAFF. The CDR3 DNA reads as TGTGCCAGCAGTAGGGGAGGAAGCACTGAAGCTTTCTTT.

The chain joins TRBV30 to TRBJ2-7; 9 bases are a match to TRBD2. Germline CDR1 reads GTSNPN; CDR2 reads SVGIG (reference sequence). CDR3 size: 13 residues. With 5 bases clipped from V and 5 bases from J, the junction kept 7 bases outside the gene matches. CDR3 bases: TGTGCCTGGGGGCGGGAGGGCCTCCACGAGCAGTACTTC. Amino acids: CAWGREGLHEQYF.

The V gene is TRBV19, the J gene TRBJ2-6; D not certain. Germline loops: CDR1 LNHDA, CDR2 SQIVND (reference sequence). V lost 6 bases and J 2 bases, leaving 5 bases between the germline ends. This CDR3 is built from 13 residues. CDR3 nucleotide sequence: TGTGCCAGTAGGCCGGCTGGGGCCAACGTCCTGACTTTC. This gives the protein CASRPAGANVLTF.

This clone occurred once. J is TRBJ2-3 and V is TRBV19; tentatively, D is TRBD2 (5 bases). V lost 1 base, J lost 14 bases, and 19 bases lay in between. CDR1 and CDR2 (germline): LNHDA, SQIVND (reference sequence). CDR3 length: 14 amino acids. The CDR3 here is CASSIAGTARGGYF. Here the CDR3 DNA reads TGTGCCAGTAGTATAGCAGGAACGGCCCGAGGAGGGTATTTT.

The CDR3 nucleotides are TGTGCCACCGGGAGGAATGAGCAGTTCTTC. This codes for CATGRNEQFF. The V gene is TRBV14, the J gene TRBJ2-1; 7 bases match TRBD2. CDR1 is SGHDN, CDR2 FVKESK, per germline. Trimming removed 10 bases from V and 7 bases from J; junction bases left unmatched: 1. CDR3 length: 10 residues.

This clone was counted a few times. The chain recombines TRBV11-2 with TRBJ2-7; D perhaps matches TRBD1 (5 bases). The CDR3 has 14 residues. Germline V gives CDR1 SGHAT, CDR2 FQNNGV. Trimming took 0 bases from V and 7 from J, leaving 13 bases between them. This CDR3 is CASSLEGFKGEQYF. Here the CDR3 DNA reads TGTGCCAGCAGCTTAGAGGGGTTCAAGGGGGAGCAGTACTTC.

The rearrangement uses TRBV5-6 and TRBJ1-6; D not certain. The CDR3 consists of 14 residues. V was clipped by 0 bases and J by 11 bases, with 12 bases between them. Germline V gene lookup returns CDR1 SGHDT and CDR2 YYEEEE. This chain's CDR3 is CASSLATVSPPLHF. The DNA for the CDR3 is TGTGCCAGCAGCTTGGCCACAGTGAGTCCACCCCTCCACTTT.

The rearrangement links TRBV25-1 to TRBJ2-7; 10 bases fit TRBD2. This CDR3 comprises 15 residues. CDR1 and CDR2 (germline): MGHDK, SYGVNS. The V gene end was trimmed by 1 base and the J gene end by 9 bases; junction bases not matched to a gene: 9. Written as DNA, the CDR3 is TGTGCCAGCAGTGAATCAAGGCTAGCGGGGGCCGGGCAGTACTTC. It yields the protein CASSESRLAGAGQYF.

The chain couples TRBV5-1 to TRBJ2-1; 11 bases line up with TRBD1. J lost 7 bases, V lost 4 bases, and 10 bases had no gene match. The CDR3 contains 16 residues. Germline CDR1 reads SGHRS; CDR2 reads YFSETQ. This CDR3 reads CASSPIARDRGNEQFF. CDR3 DNA: TGCGCCAGCAGCCCCATAGCCCGGGACAGGGGGAATGAGCAGTTCTTC.

The rearrangement uses TRBV29-1 and TRBJ2-2; the match to TRBD2 covers 8 bases. Germline CDR1 SQVTM, CDR2 ANQGSEA. This CDR3 region has 14 residues. With 7 bases clipped from V and 7 bases from J, the junction kept 11 bases outside the gene matches. CDR3 DNA: TGCAGCGCTACCTTAAGCGGGAGCAACGGGGAGCTGTTTTTT. Translation: CSATLSGSNGELFF.

This chain uses TRBV12-5 with TRBJ1-5; D might be TRBD1 (5 bases). Germline V gene lookup returns CDR1 LGHNT and CDR2 FRNRAP. The ends were cut back, 4 bases at V and 2 bases at J, with 6 bases in the middle. This CDR3 has 13 residues. The CDR3 loop reads CASGWGGNQPQHF. The CDR3 nucleotides are TGTGCTAGTGGTTGGGGGGGCAATCAGCCCCAGCATTTT.

This clone has more than one count but fewer than ten. The rearrangement joins TRBV11-2 to TRBJ1-2; 9 bases are shared with TRBD1. The V segment lost 5 bases and the J segment 5 bases; nucleotides outside the gene matches: 9. Per the germline V gene, CDR1 is SGHAT and CDR2 is FQNNGV. The CDR3 is made up of 15 amino acids. The CDR3 loop reads CASSPPGQGRYGYTF. CDR3 sequence (DNA): TGTGCCAGCAGCCCGCCAGGACAGGGGAGGTATGGCTACACCTTC.

V is TRBV30 and J is TRBJ1-5; TRBD1 is a possible D gene (5 bases). Germline assignment: CDR1 GTSNPN and CDR2 SVGIG (reference sequence). V lost 2 bases and J lost 6, with 20 bases in between. The CDR3 is made up of 16 amino acids. The CDR3 DNA follows: TGTGCCTGGAGTCCTAGGGCCAGGGCATTGGGTCAGCCCCAGCATTTT. As protein: CAWSPRARALGQPQHF.

This chain uses TRBV19 with TRBJ2-3; unclear D gene. Trimming pared 4 bases from V and 1 base from J, leaving 9 bases between. Germline CDR1 reads LNHDA; CDR2 reads SQIVND (reference sequence). This CDR3 comprises 14 residues. The CDR3 region is CASSSLQGTDTQYF. The DNA for the CDR3 is TGTGCCAGTAGTAGCTTGCAGGGCACAGATACGCAGTATTTT.

This clone has a handful of counts. The chain is built from TRBV24-1 and TRBJ1-2; maybe TRBD1 (6 bases). The CDR3 covers 16 residues. Germline CDR1 and CDR2: KGHDR and SFDVKD. Trimming removed 4 bases from V and 4 bases from J, with 18 bases in between. CDR3 protein: CATSDIRDTRAYGYTF. The CDR3 DNA reads as TGTGCCACCAGTGACATCCGGGACACCCGAGCCTATGGCTACACCTTC.

This chain links TRBV28 with TRBJ2-1; 8 bases are shared with TRBD1. Germline-derived CDR1 and CDR2 are MDHEN and SYDVKM. The CDR3 loop spans 15 amino acids. The V and J ends lost 2 bases and 3 bases, in that order; junction bases with no gene match: 3. CDR3 bases: TGTGCCAGCAGTTTAGGCACAGGGGGCTACAATGAGCAGTTCTTC. Its protein is CASSLGTGGYNEQFF.

CDR3 in amino acids: CASSLVQGSYEQYF. Here the CDR3 DNA reads TGTGCCAGCAGCTTAGTTCAGGGCTCCTACGAGCAGTACTTC. The gene calls are TRBV7-9 and TRBJ2-7; TRBD1 is a possible D gene (5 bases). The CDR3 has 14 amino acids. In germline, CDR1 is SEHNR, CDR2 FQNEAQ (reference sequence). V dropped 1 base and J dropped 0 bases, with 7 bases sitting between them.

The J gene is TRBJ1-1, the V gene TRBV12-5; TRBD1 agrees at 7 bases. The junction had 12 bases not matched to a gene; V was cut back by 6 bases and J by 8 bases. Looked up from germline, CDR1 is LGHNT and CDR2 is FRNRAP. This CDR3 is 14 amino acids long. The chain's CDR3 is CASGSPPTGSEAFF. The DNA of the CDR3 is TGTGCTAGTGGCTCCCCCCCGACAGGGTCGGAAGCTTTCTTT.

This clone was counted between two and nine times. CDR3 coding DNA: TGTGCCAGCAGCTTAACAGGGGGCGGAAATCAGCCCCAGCATTTT. Protein: CASSLTGGGNQPQHF. The chain joins TRBV27 to TRBJ1-5; 9 bases align to TRBD1. Germline V lookup: CDR1 MNHEY, CDR2 SMNVEV (reference sequence). This CDR3 region has 15 residues. The trim removed 6 bases at V and 4 bases at J, leaving 7 bases unmatched.

This clone showed up just once. Here the CDR3 DNA reads TGCGCCAGCAGTATCTCGGCGGGAGAAGCAGATACGCAGTATTTT. Encoded protein: CASSISAGEADTQYF. The genes are TRBV5-1 and TRBJ2-3; 7 nucleotides agree with TRBD2. In germline, CDR1 is SGHRS, CDR2 YFSETQ. With 5 bases clipped from V and 4 bases from J, the junction kept 10 bases outside the gene matches. This CDR3 has 15 residues.

The rearrangement uses TRBV7-3 and TRBJ2-2, with 12 positions matching TRBD2. The length of the CDR3 is 20 residues. Germline V CDR1 and CDR2: SGHTA, FQGTGA. V gave up 1 base and J gave up 0 bases; unmatched junction bases: 9. The CDR3 region has the DNA TGTGCCAGCAGCTTAATGGGACTAGCTAGCGGGAGGGCGAACACCGGGGAGCTGTTTTTT. Its translation is CASSLMGLASGRANTGELFF.

In this sample, this clone turned up once. V is TRBV2 and J is TRBJ2-3; 7 bases are a match to TRBD1. V lost 7 bases to trimming and J lost 6 bases; unmatched junction nucleotides: 7. Germline lookup yields CDR1 SNHLY and CDR2 FYNNEI. This CDR3 contains 13 residues. The chain's CDR3 is CASKGQNFDTQYF. The CDR3, as DNA: TGTGCCAGCAAGGGACAGAACTTTGATACGCAGTATTTT.

The CDR3 region has the DNA TGTGCCAGCAGTTTTCAGGGACAGGGAAACACCATATATTTT. Residues: CASSFQGQGNTIYF. The chain links TRBV28 to TRBJ1-3, with 7 bases matching TRBD1. The trim removed 3 bases at V and 4 bases at J, leaving 3 bases unmatched. Germline CDR1 MDHEN, CDR2 SYDVKM. The CDR3 has 14 residues. Drawing the rest from reference TRBV28 and TRBJ1-3, the complete variable domain is DVKVTQSSRYLVKRTGEKVFLECVQDMDHENMFWYRQDPGLGLRLIYFSYDVKMKEKGDIPEGYSVSREKKERFSLILESASTNQTSMYLCASSFQGQGNTIYFGEGSWLTVV.

The chain has TRBV27 and TRBJ1-6, with TRBD1 identical over 10 bases. The CDR3 contains 14 residues. Germline V lookup: CDR1 MNHEY, CDR2 SMNVEV (reference sequence). Unmatched junction bases numbered 3, after V lost 5 bases and J lost 8 bases. In DNA form, the CDR3 reads TGTGCCAGCAGTGTGACAGGGGGCTATTCACCCCTCCACTTT. Its translation: CASSVTGGYSPLHF.

This chain links TRBV5-6 with TRBJ2-5, with D possibly being TRBD1 (6 bases). This CDR3 is 14 amino acids long. V lost 4 bases to trimming and J lost 4 bases, with 14 bases between them. Germline CDR1 and CDR2: SGHDT and YYEEEE. The CDR3 reads CASSPSGVRETQYF. CDR3 coding DNA: TGTGCCAGCAGCCCTTCAGGGGTGAGAGAGACCCAGTACTTC.

V and J are TRBV28 and TRBJ2-1; 12 bases are a match to TRBD2. CDR1 and CDR2 (germline): MDHEN, SYDVKM. V shed 8 bases and J 9 bases; nucleotides not matched to a gene: 11. The CDR3 totals 15 residues. For the CDR3, the DNA is TGTGCCAGCCTCGCTCCGGGACTAGCGGGCATTGAGCAGTTCTTC. The encoded protein is CASLAPGLAGIEQFF.

V is TRBV6-1 and J is TRBJ1-2, with D perhaps matching TRBD1 (5 bases). V was pared by 2 bases and J by 6 bases, with 16 bases between. This CDR3 has 15 amino acids. CDR1 MNHNS and CDR2 SASEGT come from the germline V gene. The CDR3 DNA reads TGTGCCAGCAGTGAAATGCCCCAGGGCTTTAATGGCTACACCTTC. Translation: CASSEMPQGFNGYTF.